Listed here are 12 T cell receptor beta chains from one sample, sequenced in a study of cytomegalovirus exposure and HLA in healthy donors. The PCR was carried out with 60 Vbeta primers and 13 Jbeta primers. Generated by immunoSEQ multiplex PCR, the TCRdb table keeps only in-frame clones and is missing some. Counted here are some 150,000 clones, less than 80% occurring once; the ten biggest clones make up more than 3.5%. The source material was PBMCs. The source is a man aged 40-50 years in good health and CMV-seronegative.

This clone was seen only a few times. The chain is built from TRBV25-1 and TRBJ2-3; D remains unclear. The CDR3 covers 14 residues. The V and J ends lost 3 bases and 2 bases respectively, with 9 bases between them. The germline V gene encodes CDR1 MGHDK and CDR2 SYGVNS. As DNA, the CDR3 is TGTGCCAGCAGTGAGCGACTCATCACAGATACGCAGTATTTT. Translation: CASSERLITDTQYF.

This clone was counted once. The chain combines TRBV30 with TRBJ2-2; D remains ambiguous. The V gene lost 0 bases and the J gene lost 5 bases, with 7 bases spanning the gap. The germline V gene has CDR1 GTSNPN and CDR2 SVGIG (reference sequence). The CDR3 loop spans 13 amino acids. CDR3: CAWSVLVTGELFF. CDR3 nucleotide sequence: TGTGCCTGGAGTGTACTCGTTACCGGGGAGCTGTTTTTT.

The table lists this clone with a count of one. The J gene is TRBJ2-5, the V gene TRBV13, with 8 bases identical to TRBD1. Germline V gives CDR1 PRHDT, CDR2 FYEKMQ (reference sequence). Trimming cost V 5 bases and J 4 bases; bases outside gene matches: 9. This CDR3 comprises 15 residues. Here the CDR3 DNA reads TGTGCCAGCAGCCCCCTGGGAGACAGGGGAGAGACCCAGTACTTC. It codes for CASSPLGDRGETQYF.

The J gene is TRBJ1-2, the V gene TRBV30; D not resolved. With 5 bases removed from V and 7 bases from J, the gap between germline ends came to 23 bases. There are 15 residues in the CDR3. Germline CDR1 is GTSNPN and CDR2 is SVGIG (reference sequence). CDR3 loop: CAWGTGRGIGGGYTF. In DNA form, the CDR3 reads TGTGCCTGGGGAACCGGGCGGGGAATCGGAGGTGGCTACACCTTC.

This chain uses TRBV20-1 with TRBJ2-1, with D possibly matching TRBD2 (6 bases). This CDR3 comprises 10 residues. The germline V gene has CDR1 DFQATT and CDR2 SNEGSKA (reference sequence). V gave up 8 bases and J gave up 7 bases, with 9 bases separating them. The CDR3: CSIRGNEQFF. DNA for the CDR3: TGCAGTATCCGGGGGAATGAGCAGTTCTTC.

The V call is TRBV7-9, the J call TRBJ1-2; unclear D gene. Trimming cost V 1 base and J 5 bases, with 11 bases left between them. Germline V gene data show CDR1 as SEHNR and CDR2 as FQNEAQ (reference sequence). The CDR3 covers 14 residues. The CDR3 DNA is TGTGCCAGCAGCTTAGAGGTGGTGAGGTATGGCTACACCTTC. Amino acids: CASSLEVVRYGYTF.

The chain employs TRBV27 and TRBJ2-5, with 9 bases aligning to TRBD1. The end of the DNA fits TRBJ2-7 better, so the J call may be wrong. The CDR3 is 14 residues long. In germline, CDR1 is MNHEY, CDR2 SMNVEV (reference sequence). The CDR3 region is CASSLTGGSYEQYF. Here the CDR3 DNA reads TGTGCCAGCAGTCTGACAGGGGGCTCCTACGAGCAGTACTTC.

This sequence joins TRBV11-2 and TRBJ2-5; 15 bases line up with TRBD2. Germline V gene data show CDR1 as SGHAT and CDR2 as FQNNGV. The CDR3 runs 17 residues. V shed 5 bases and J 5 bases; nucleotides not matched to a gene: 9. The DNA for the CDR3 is TGTGCCAGCAGCCAAGGGACTAGCGGGGGGCTCCGGGAGACCCAGTACTTC. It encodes CASSQGTSGGLRETQYF.

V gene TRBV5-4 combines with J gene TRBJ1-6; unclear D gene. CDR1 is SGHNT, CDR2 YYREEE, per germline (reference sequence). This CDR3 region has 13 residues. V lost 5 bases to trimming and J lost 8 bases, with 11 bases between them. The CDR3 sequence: CASRVEGYSPLHF. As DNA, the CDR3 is TGTGCCAGCAGGGTGGAGGGTTATTCACCCCTCCACTTT. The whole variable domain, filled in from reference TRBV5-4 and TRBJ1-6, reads ETGVTQSPTHLIKTRGQQVTLRCSSQSGHNTVSWYQQALGQGPQFIFQYYREEENGRGNFPPRFSGLQFPNYSSELNVNALELDDSALYLCASRVEGYSPLHFGNGTRLTVT.

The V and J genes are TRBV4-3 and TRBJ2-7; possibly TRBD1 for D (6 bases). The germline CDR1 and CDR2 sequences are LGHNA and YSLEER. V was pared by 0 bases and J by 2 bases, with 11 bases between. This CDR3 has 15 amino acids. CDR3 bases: TGCGCCAGCAGCCAAGATTTAGGACAGCCCTACGAGCAGTACTTC. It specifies CASSQDLGQPYEQYF.

The CDR3 DNA reads TGTGCCAGTAGGGACAGGGGGTTCGCTTTCTTT. Translation: CASRDRGFAFF. The chain has TRBV19 and TRBJ1-1, with 10 bases identical to TRBD1. CDR1 is LNHDA, CDR2 SQIVND, per germline (reference sequence). The CDR3 has 11 amino acids. V dropped 6 bases and J dropped 11; count of bases not matched to a gene: 3. The full variable domain, its missing parts supplied by reference TRBV19 and TRBJ1-1, is DGGITQSPKYLFRKEGQNVTLSCEQNLNHDAMYWYRQDPGQGLRLIYYSQIVNDFQKGDIAEGYSVSREKKESFPLTVTSAQKNPTAFYLCASRDRGFAFFGQGTRLTVV.

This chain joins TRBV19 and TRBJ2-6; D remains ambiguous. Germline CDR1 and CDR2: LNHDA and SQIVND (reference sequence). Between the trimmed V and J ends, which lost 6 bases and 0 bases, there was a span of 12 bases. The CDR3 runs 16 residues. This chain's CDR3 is CASRNEASSGANVLTF. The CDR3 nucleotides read TGTGCCAGTAGAAATGAGGCGAGCTCTGGGGCCAACGTCCTGACTTTC.